What follows describes a single TCR beta chain. Its antigen is not identified. The entry originates in a study of T cell responses to AZD1222 COVID-19 vaccine. Overall study context: Second-dose intervals near 4 or 12 weeks were combined.

TCRdb keeps only in-frame clones here, not all; method: immunoSEQ multiplex PCR. The profile shows approximately 110,000 clones, approximately 89% of them singletons. The study, taken as a whole, reports: Donors were largely white British and mainly female; clonal diversity was possibly underestimated. Repertoire sampling occurred only after the peak T cell response.

Sequencing was performed on peripheral blood, taken on day 0 of AZD1222 vaccination. The TCR originated in an adult in good health.

Here the CDR3 DNA reads TGTGCCAGCAGCGTCGGACAGAAAAATGGCTACACCTTC. This sequence encodes CASSVGQKNGYTF. V gene TRBV9 combines with J gene TRBJ1-2, with D possibly matching TRBD1 (6 bases). The V gene lost 2 bases and the J gene lost 6 bases, with 11 bases spanning the gap. The CDR3 has 13 amino acids. In germline, CDR1 is SGDLS, CDR2 YYNGEE.